These 27 T cell receptor beta chains were all obtained from the same sample, sequenced in a study of cytomegalovirus exposure and HLA in healthy donors. With 60 Vbeta and 13 Jbeta primers, the PCR was carried out. The table came from immunoSEQ multiplex PCR; TCRdb's copy has only in-frame clones and leaves some out. Of tens of thousands of clones detected, roughly 77% appear once; the ten largest clones hold 2.2%. Sequencing input: PBMCs. The receptor set was obtained from a man aged 40-49 years in good health and CMV-seronegative.

This clone occurred a few times. The J gene is TRBJ2-3, the V gene TRBV6-1, with 7 bases lining up with TRBD2. The CDR3 totals 15 residues. CDR1 MNHNS and CDR2 SASEGT come from the germline V gene. The J segment lost 1 base and the V segment lost 0 bases, leaving 1 base of the junction unmatched. CDR3 coding DNA: TGTGCCAGCAGTGAAGCCCTAGCGGGCACAGATACGCAGTATTTT. This encodes CASSEALAGTDTQYF.

The V gene is TRBV19, the J gene TRBJ1-1; D ambiguous. The CDR3 extends over 14 amino acids. V gave up 4 bases and J gave up 1 base, with 10 bases separating them. CDR1 is LNHDA, CDR2 SQIVND, per germline (reference sequence). The CDR3 reads CASSKGERNTEAFF. The CDR3, as DNA: TGTGCCAGTAGTAAAGGAGAGCGGAACACTGAAGCTTTCTTT.

CDR3 bases: TGTGCCAGCAGTGATACATTGGCTCCTGAAGCTTTCTTT. Translation: CASSDTLAPEAFF. This chain connects TRBV2 to TRBJ1-1; D ambiguous. The V and J ends lost 3 bases and 6 bases respectively, with 11 bases between them. CDR3 size: 13 residues. Germline V gene lookup returns CDR1 SNHLY and CDR2 FYNNEI.

This clone was detected a few times. V and J are TRBV7-9 and TRBJ1-4, with a tentative D call TRBD1 (5 bases). The V and J ends lost 5 bases and 8 bases respectively, with 18 bases between them. The length of the CDR3 is 15 residues. Germline values: CDR1 SEHNR, CDR2 FQNEAQ (reference sequence). For the CDR3, the DNA is TGTGCCAGCAGCCCCGATGAAGGGGTGGGAGAAAAACTGTTTTTT. Residues: CASSPDEGVGEKLFF.

The V gene is TRBV7-9, the J gene TRBJ1-4; possibly TRBD1 for D (6 bases). V was trimmed by 8 bases and J by 4 bases, leaving 11 bases between them. The CDR3 runs 13 residues. Germline CDR1 is SEHNR and CDR2 is FQNEAQ (reference sequence). CDR3 in amino acids: CASPRGLNEKLFF. The CDR3 DNA reads as TGTGCCAGCCCCAGGGGTCTTAATGAAAAACTGTTTTTT.

The gene calls are TRBV9 and TRBJ2-6; no definite D call. The V gene's germline CDR1 is SGDLS and CDR2 YYNGEE. This CDR3 spans 16 amino acids. V was trimmed by 6 bases and J by 2 bases, leaving 15 bases between them. CDR3 sequence: CASTERNKTGANVLTF. The CDR3 bases are TGTGCCAGCACCGAAAGAAACAAAACTGGGGCCAACGTCCTGACTTTC. Supplemented by reference TRBV9 and TRBJ2-6, the full variable domain reads DSGVTQTPKHLITATGQRVTLRCSPRSGDLSVYWYQQSLDQGLQFLIQYYNGEERAKGNILERFSAQQFPDLHSELNLSSLELGDSALYFCASTERNKTGANVLTFGAGSRLTVL.

In nucleotides, the CDR3 is TGTGCCAGCAGCTTCGGACTAGCGGGGGGCCTAACCTACAATGAGCAGTTCTTC. Translating gives CASSFGLAGGLTYNEQFF. The chain uses TRBV7-8 and TRBJ2-1, with TRBD2 identical over 14 bases. Germline V gene data show CDR1 as SGHVS and CDR2 as FQNEAQ. V lost 3 bases and J lost 2; bases outside the gene matches: 6. This CDR3 comprises 18 residues.

The V and J genes are TRBV10-2 and TRBJ1-5; the match to TRBD1 covers 12 bases. Germline CDR1 and CDR2: WSHSY and SAAADI. The CDR3 has 15 residues. V gave up 6 bases and J gave up 7 bases; unmatched junction bases: 7. Here the CDR3 DNA reads TGCGCCAGCAGAGCCGGGACAGGGGGCGAACAGCCCCAGCATTTT. Residues: CASRAGTGGEQPQHF.

The V and J genes are TRBV28 and TRBJ2-1; a weak D match, TRBD1 (6 bases). The CDR3 has 14 residues. CDR1 and CDR2 (germline): MDHEN, SYDVKM. V was trimmed by 6 bases and J by 10 bases, leaving 19 bases between them. DNA of the CDR3: TGTGCCAGCAGGCCGGGACACGGTCGTATGGAGCAGTTCTTC. Translating it yields CASRPGHGRMEQFF.

The CDR3, as DNA: TGTGCCAGCAGCTTGGTGTCTGGAGGAGAGACCCAGTACTTC. Translation gives CASSLVSGGETQYF. The rearrangement uses TRBV5-4 and TRBJ2-5; D is possibly TRBD2 (5 bases). Trimming shortened V by 0 bases and J by 4 bases, and 10 bases separated the two germline ends. The germline gives CDR1 SGHNT, CDR2 YYREEE (reference sequence). This CDR3 comprises 14 residues.

V usage is TRBV5-1 and J usage is TRBJ1-2; D gene ambiguous. The CDR3 runs 16 residues. CDR1 and CDR2 (germline): SGHRS, YFSETQ. V was cut by 0 bases and J by 8 bases, with 20 bases left in between. CDR3 nucleotide sequence: TGCGCCAGCAGCTTGGCCGGGCAGAACTATGGAGGAGGCTACACCTTC. Its translation is CASSLAGQNYGGGYTF.

The chain uses TRBV2 and TRBJ2-5; TRBD1 matches at 7 bases. V dropped 2 bases and J dropped 0; count of bases not matched to a gene: 9. The CDR3 has 17 amino acids. CDR1 and CDR2 from the germline V gene are SNHLY and FYNNEI. The CDR3 loop reads CASSELRQGWYQETQYF. As DNA, the CDR3 is TGTGCCAGCAGTGAACTTCGACAGGGTTGGTACCAAGAGACCCAGTACTTC. Variable domain in full (rest from reference TRBV2 and TRBJ2-5): EPEVTQTPSHQVTQMGQEVILRCVPISNHLYFYWYRQILGQKVEFLVSFYNNEISEKSEIFDDQFSVERPDGSNFTLKIRSTKLEDSAMYFCASSELRQGWYQETQYFGPGTRLLVL.

The V and J genes are TRBV4-1 and TRBJ2-7, with 9 nucleotides matching TRBD1. V lost 5 bases to trimming and J lost 2 bases; unmatched junction nucleotides: 4. This CDR3 comprises 14 residues. Germline V lookup: CDR1 MGHRA, CDR2 YSYEKL. Here the CDR3 reads CASSKDRGPYEQYF. The CDR3 region has the DNA TGCGCCAGCAGCAAGGACAGGGGACCCTACGAGCAGTACTTC.

The rearrangement uses TRBV11-2 and TRBJ1-2; D not resolved. Trimming left V 4 bases short and J 4 bases short, with 4 bases between. The CDR3 spans 11 residues. Germline V CDR1 and CDR2: SGHAT, FQNNGV. This CDR3 is CASSSRYGYTF. Here the CDR3 DNA reads TGTGCCAGCAGCTCTCGCTATGGCTACACCTTC.

This chain links TRBV30 with TRBJ1-1, with D perhaps TRBD1 (6 bases). V gave up 4 bases and J gave up 4 bases, with 16 bases separating them. The germline V gene encodes CDR1 GTSNPN and CDR2 SVGIG (reference sequence). This CDR3 contains 14 residues. In nucleotides, the CDR3 is TGTGCCTGGAACGGAAGGGGGGGGATCACTGAAGCTTTCTTT. This codes for CAWNGRGGITEAFF.

J is TRBJ1-1 and V is TRBV27; 9 nucleotides agree with TRBD1. The length of the CDR3 is 16 residues. The germline V gene has CDR1 MNHEY and CDR2 SMNVEV (reference sequence). V dropped 5 bases and J dropped 7; count of bases not matched to a gene: 14. The CDR3 DNA is TGTGCCAGCAGTCCCCCCGGGACAGGGTACCGTTTTGAAGCTTTCTTT. Its translation is CASSPPGTGYRFEAFF.

The CDR3 loop reads CASSDAYGYTF. In nucleotides, the CDR3 is TGTGCCAGCAGTGACGCGTATGGCTACACCTTC. This sequence joins TRBV2 and TRBJ1-2; D ambiguous. There are 11 residues in the CDR3. The ends were cut back, 3 bases at V and 5 bases at J, with 4 bases in the middle. Germline V lookup: CDR1 SNHLY, CDR2 FYNNEI.

The V gene is TRBV27, the J gene TRBJ1-2, with D unclear. With 6 bases removed from V and 7 bases from J, the gap between germline ends came to 12 bases. This CDR3 contains 12 residues. Germline V gene data show CDR1 as MNHEY and CDR2 as SMNVEV (reference sequence). The CDR3 reads CASRPVFGGYTF. The DNA for the CDR3 is TGTGCCAGCAGGCCTGTCTTCGGTGGCTACACCTTC.

The CDR3 reads CASSVGPGQPNEKLFF. The CDR3 DNA reads TGTGCCAGCAGCGTAGGTCCGGGACAGCCGAATGAAAAACTGTTTTTT. V usage is TRBV9 and J usage is TRBJ1-4; 7 nucleotides align to TRBD1. This CDR3 spans 16 amino acids. CDR1 and CDR2 (germline): SGDLS, YYNGEE. V was clipped by 0 bases and J by 5 bases; unmatched bases: 7.

This clone was detected many times. This chain connects TRBV29-1 to TRBJ1-1; D gene unclear. Per the germline V gene, CDR1 is SQVTM and CDR2 is ANQGSEA. The CDR3 has 10 amino acids. V was cut by 4 bases and J by 4 bases, with 4 bases left in between. This chain's CDR3 is CSVASTEAFF. Here the CDR3 DNA reads TGCAGCGTTGCCAGCACTGAAGCTTTCTTT.

The CDR3 reads CASSLVGSSYEQYF. As DNA, the CDR3 is TGTGCCAGCAGCTTAGTGGGCAGCTCCTACGAGCAGTACTTC. The V and J genes are TRBV27 and TRBJ2-7; D is unresolved. This CDR3 is 14 amino acids long. V lost 6 bases, J lost 0 bases, and 12 bases lay in between. Germline CDR1 MNHEY, CDR2 SMNVEV (reference sequence).

The chain employs TRBV18 and TRBJ1-1; D uncertain. There are 12 residues in the CDR3. Trimming stripped 5 bases from V and 7 bases from J, with 11 bases between. Germline V gene lookup returns CDR1 KGHSH and CDR2 LQKENI. This CDR3 is CASSLQTDEAFF. The CDR3 DNA sequence: TGTGCCAGCTCATTACAGACGGATGAAGCTTTCTTT.

The chain uses TRBV5-1 and TRBJ2-5, with D possibly being TRBD1 (6 bases). The germline gives CDR1 SGHRS, CDR2 YFSETQ. This CDR3 has 11 amino acids. The CDR3 nucleotides read TGCGCTCCAGGGGAAAAAGAGACCCAGTACTTC. Translation gives CAPGEKETQYF.

This clone was seen more than once but under ten times. The J gene is TRBJ1-5, the V gene TRBV6-5, with D possibly TRBD1 on 5 matching bases. Trimming shortened V by 5 bases and J by 4 bases, and 9 bases separated the two germline ends. The CDR3 is made up of 13 amino acids. Germline lookup yields CDR1 MNHEY and CDR2 SVGAGI. For the CDR3, the DNA is TGTGCCAGCAGTCTCCAGGGAAATCAGCCCCAGCATTTT. It codes for CASSLQGNQPQHF.

The chain couples TRBV18 to TRBJ1-4; D unclear. The V end lost 6 bases, the J end lost 0 bases, and 14 bases lay between the germline ends. Germline CDR1 and CDR2: KGHSH and LQKENI. The CDR3 contains 16 residues. The CDR3 nucleotides read TGTGCCAGCTCCCTGAGCGTGTGGGCAACTAATGAAAAACTGTTTTTT. This gives the protein CASSLSVWATNEKLFF.

The J gene is TRBJ2-1, the V gene TRBV6-1, with D possibly matching TRBD1 (6 bases). The CDR3 has 11 residues. In germline, CDR1 is MNHNS, CDR2 SASEGT. V was cut by 8 bases and J by 8 bases, with 10 bases left in between. CDR3 residues: CASSQGHEQFF. Written as DNA, the CDR3 is TGTGCCAGCTCACAGGGTCATGAGCAGTTCTTC.

This clone is classed as medium-sized (0.01 to 0.1%). The chain joins TRBV28 to TRBJ1-5, with D uncertain. The germline V gene has CDR1 MDHEN and CDR2 SYDVKM. This CDR3 is built from 16 residues. V was shortened by 5 bases and J by 2 bases, with 16 bases between the two germline ends. The chain's CDR3 is CASSPLLAMGNQPQHF. The CDR3 bases are TGTGCCAGCAGTCCTCTGTTAGCGATGGGCAATCAGCCCCAGCATTTT.